This TCR beta chain comes out of a study of molecular identifiers for immune sequencing clone quantification. Findings and limits, study-wide: For effector cells, clones above 20 RNA copies held over 98% of molecules; for naive cells, under 1%.

This clonotype was seen at least ten times. Its antigen is undetermined. Germline V gene lookup returns CDR1 SGHVS and CDR2 FNYEAQ. The CDR3 length is 16 residues. Between the trimmed V and J ends, which lost 5 bases and 1 base, there was a span of 15 bases. Bulk TCR library preparation followed previously described methods with listed TCR primers. TCRdb independently ran MiXCR on the PCR reads; one entry per CDR3 protein. The table records approximately 670,000 distinct CDR3 sequences, about 20% of them present only once. The sample comprised naive CD8+ T cells from blood, with Jurkat cell RNA spiked in. Subset given: FACS-sorted CD8+CD4-CCR7+CD45RA+ naive T cells. V and J are TRBV7-6 and TRBJ2-1; either TRBD1 or TRBD2 may supply D (6 bases each). The receptor was isolated from a human donor in good health. Some libraries in this study had Jurkat cell RNA spiked in. CDR3 sequence (DNA): TGTGCCAGCAGCCCGGAGGACAGCGGGTCCTACAATGAGCAGTTCTTC. Translating it yields CASSPEDSGSYNEQFF. Full variable domain (missing parts from reference TRBV7-6 and TRBJ2-1): GAGVSQSPRYKVTKRGQDVALRCDPISGHVSLYWYRQALGQGPEFLTYFNYEAQQDKSGLPNDRFSAERPEGSISTLTIQRTEQRDSAMYRCASSPEDSGSYNEQFFGPGTRLTVL.